This T cell receptor beta chain is drawn from a study of OX40 agonist ivuxolimab in advanced cancers. Germline lookup yields CDR1 SEHNR and CDR2 FQNEAQ (reference sequence). The CDR3 spans 17 residues. V dropped 5 bases and J dropped 0; count of bases not matched to a gene: 10. Assay used: immunoSEQ multiplex PCR; TCRdb lists only in-frame clones, some missing. Altogether about 51,000 clones are present, 80% to 85% being singletons, with the ten largest covering approximately 3%. V usage is TRBV7-9 and J usage is TRBJ2-4, with 7 bases fitting TRBD1. Source: CD4+ or CD8+ T cells sorted from blood, taken in a trial of the OX40 agonist ivuxolimab. The sequence was collected from an adult with an advanced solid tumor such as melanoma, head and neck, liver or kidney cancer. This CDR3 is CASSPPGGILAKNIQYF. DNA for the CDR3: TGTGCCAGCAGCCCCCCAGGGGGAATACTAGCCAAAAACATTCAGTACTTC.